This TCR beta chain was recovered during a study of regulatory T cells in long-lasting Graves disease. Time point: newly diagnosed GD, antithyroid drugs for less than 3 months. PBMC-derived RNA was used for the TCR library. This clonotype was counted many times. The CDR3 sequence is 12 residues long. J lost 7 bases, V lost 5 bases, and 5 bases had no gene match. To make TCR beta libraries, researchers used iRepertoire HTBI primers and Arm-PCR of CDR3 regions. MiXCR, applied by TCRdb to the multiplex PCR reads, yields one record per CDR3 protein. The table lists hundreds of thousands of distinct CDR3 sequences, roughly 14% of them singletons. These data also formed part of another study, on T cells in Graves' hyperthyroidism and ophthalmopathy.

The specimen was peripheral blood mononuclear cells (PBMCs), collected at new diagnosis, from a patient treated with antithyroid drugs. The clonotype comes from a young man with Graves disease. This chain joins TRBV12-3 or TRBV12-4 and TRBJ2-7, with 7 bases aligning to TRBD2. DNA for the CDR3: TGTGCCAGCAGTAGACTTAGCGGGGAGCAGTACTTC. Translated: CASSRLSGEQYF.